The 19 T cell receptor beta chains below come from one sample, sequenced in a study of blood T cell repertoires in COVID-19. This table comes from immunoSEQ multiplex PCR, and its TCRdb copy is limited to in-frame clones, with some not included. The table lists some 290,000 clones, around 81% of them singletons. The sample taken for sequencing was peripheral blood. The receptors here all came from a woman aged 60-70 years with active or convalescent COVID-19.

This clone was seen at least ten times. Here the CDR3 DNA reads TGCGCCAGCAGCGACACCGGGACAGGGGGCTCCGGCTATGGCTACACCTTC. Amino acids: CASSDTGTGGSGYGYTF. This sequence joins TRBV5-1 and TRBJ1-2; 12 bases are a match to TRBD1. The CDR3 runs to 17 residues. Germline CDR1 is SGHRS and CDR2 is YFSETQ. Losses at the gene ends were 4 bases for V and 4 bases for J; bases not matched to a gene: 11.

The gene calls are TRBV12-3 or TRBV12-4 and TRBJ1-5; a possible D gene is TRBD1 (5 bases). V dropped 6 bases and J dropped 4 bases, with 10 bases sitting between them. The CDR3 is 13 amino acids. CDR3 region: CASRSTGNQPQHF. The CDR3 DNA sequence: TGTGCCAGCAGATCTACAGGTAATCAGCCCCAGCATTTT.

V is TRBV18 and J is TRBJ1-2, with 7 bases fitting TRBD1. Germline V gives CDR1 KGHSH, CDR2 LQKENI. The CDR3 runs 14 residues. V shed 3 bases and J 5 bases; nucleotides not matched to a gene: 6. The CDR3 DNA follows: TGTGCCAGCTCACCCGGGGGACAGCCTTATGGCTACACCTTC. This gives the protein CASSPGGQPYGYTF.

The CDR3: CASSWSGATEAFF. The CDR3 nucleotides read TGTGCCAGCAGTTGGTCAGGGGCCACTGAAGCTTTCTTT. This chain links TRBV6-2 or TRBV6-3 with TRBJ1-1; D perhaps matches TRBD1 (6 bases). From germline, CDR1 is MNHEY and CDR2 SVGEGT. There are 13 residues in the CDR3. Trimming took 4 bases from V and 4 from J, leaving 10 bases between them.

The CDR3 nucleotides are TGTGCCAGCAGCGCCTGGCCTGGGGGGAATGGGTACACTGAAGCTTTCTTT. Amino acid sequence: CASSAWPGGNGYTEAFF. The rearrangement uses TRBV5-5 and TRBJ1-1, with D tentatively TRBD1 (5 bases). Germline V gives CDR1 SGHKS, CDR2 YYEKEE (reference sequence). The CDR3 covers 17 residues. V lost 4 bases to trimming and J lost 3 bases, with 22 bases between them.

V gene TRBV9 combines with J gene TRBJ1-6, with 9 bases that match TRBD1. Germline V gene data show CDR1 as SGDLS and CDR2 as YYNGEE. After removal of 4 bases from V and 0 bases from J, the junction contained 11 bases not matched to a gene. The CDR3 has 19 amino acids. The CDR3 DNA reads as TGTGCCAGCAGCCCCGGGACAGGGTCCCCCAACTCCTATAATTCACCCCTCCACTTT. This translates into CASSPGTGSPNSYNSPLHF.

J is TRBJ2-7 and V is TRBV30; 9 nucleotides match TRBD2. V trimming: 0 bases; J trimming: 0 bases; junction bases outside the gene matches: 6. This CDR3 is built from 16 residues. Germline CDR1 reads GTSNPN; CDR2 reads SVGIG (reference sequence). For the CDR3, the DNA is TGTGCCTGGAGTGTTGGCGGGGGGGGCCTCTCCTACGAGCAGTACTTC. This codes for CAWSVGGGGLSYEQYF.

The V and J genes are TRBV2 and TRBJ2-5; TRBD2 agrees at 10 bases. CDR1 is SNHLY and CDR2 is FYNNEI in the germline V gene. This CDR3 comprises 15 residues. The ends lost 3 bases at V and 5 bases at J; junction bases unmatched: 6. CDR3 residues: CASSDLAGGTETQYF. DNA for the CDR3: TGTGCCAGCAGTGATTTAGCGGGGGGCACGGAGACCCAGTACTTC.

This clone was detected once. The CDR3 DNA sequence: TGTGCCAGCAGGTACAGACATACGAACACTGAAGCTTTCTTT. Amino acid sequence: CASRYRHTNTEAFF. This chain connects TRBV2 to TRBJ1-1; D is unclear. V lost 6 bases and J lost 1, with 12 bases in between. In germline, CDR1 is SNHLY, CDR2 FYNNEI. The CDR3 is made up of 14 amino acids.

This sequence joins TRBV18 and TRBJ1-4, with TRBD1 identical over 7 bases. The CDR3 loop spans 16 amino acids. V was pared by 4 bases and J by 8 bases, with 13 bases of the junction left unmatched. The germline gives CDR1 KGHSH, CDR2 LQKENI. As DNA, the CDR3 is TGTGCCAGCTCACTGGGACAGACACGACTCCCGGAAAAACTGTTTTTT. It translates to CASSLGQTRLPEKLFF.

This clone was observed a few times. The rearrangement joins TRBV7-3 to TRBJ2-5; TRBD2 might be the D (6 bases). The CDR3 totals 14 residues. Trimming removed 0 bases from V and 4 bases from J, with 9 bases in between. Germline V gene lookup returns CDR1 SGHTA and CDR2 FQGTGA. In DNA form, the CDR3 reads TGTGCCAGCAGCTTAACGGACGGGGGAGAGACCCAGTACTTC. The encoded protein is CASSLTDGGETQYF.

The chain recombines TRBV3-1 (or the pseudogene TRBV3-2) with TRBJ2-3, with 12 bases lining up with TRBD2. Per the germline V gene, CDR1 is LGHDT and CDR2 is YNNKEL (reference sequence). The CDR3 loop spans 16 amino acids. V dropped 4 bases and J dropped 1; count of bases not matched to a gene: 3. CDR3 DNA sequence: TGTGCCAGCAGCCTTCGGACTAGCGGGGGCACAGATACGCAGTATTTT. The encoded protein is CASSLRTSGGTDTQYF.

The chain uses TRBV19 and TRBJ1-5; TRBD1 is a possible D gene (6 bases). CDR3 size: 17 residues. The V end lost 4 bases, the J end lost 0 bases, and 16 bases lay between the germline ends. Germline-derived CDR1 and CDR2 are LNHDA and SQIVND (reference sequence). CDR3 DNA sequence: TGTGCCAGTAGTAACGACCGTAGGGGGAATAGCAATCAGCCCCAGCATTTT. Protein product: CASSNDRRGNSNQPQHF.

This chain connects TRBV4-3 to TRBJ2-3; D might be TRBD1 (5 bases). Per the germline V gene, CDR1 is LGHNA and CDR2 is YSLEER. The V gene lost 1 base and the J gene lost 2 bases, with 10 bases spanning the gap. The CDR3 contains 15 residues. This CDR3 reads CASSQVHRNTDTQYF. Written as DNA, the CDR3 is TGCGCCAGCAGCCAAGTTCACAGGAACACAGATACGCAGTATTTT.

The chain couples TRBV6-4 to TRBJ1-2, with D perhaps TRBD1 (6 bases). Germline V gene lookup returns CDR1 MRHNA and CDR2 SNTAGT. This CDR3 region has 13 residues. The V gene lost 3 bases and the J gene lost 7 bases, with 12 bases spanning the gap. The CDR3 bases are TGTGCCAGCAGTGAAGTTAGGGGGTTTGGCTACACCTTC. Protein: CASSEVRGFGYTF.

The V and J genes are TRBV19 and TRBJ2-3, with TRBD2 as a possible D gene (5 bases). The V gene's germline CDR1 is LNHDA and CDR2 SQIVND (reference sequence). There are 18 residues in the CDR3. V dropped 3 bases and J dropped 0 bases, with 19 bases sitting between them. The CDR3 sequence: CASSIGGVILASTDTQYF. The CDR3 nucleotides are TGTGCCAGTAGTATTGGTGGCGTGATTCTAGCTAGCACAGATACGCAGTATTTT.

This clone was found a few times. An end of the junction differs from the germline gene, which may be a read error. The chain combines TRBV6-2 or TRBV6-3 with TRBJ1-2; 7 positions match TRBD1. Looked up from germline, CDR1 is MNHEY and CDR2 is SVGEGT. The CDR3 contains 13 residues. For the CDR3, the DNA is TGTGCCAGCAGTGACTCAGGGGGAAATGGCTACACCTTC. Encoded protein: CASSDSGGNGYTF.

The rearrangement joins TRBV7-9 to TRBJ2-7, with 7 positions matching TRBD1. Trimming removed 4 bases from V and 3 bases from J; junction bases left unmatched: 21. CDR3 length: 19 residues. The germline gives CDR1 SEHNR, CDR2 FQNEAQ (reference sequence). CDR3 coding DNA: TGTGCCAGCAGCTCTTACTTAACAGGCACTCGGGACAGCAGCTACGAGCAGTACTTC. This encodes CASSSYLTGTRDSSYEQYF.

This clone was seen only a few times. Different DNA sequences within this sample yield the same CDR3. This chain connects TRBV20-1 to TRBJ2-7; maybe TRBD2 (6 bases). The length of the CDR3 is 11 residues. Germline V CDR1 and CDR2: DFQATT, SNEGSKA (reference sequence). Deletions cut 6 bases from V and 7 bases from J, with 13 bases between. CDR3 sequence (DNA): TGCAGTGCGAGCAGCGGGCATGAGCAGTACTTC. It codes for CSASSGHEQYF.